The next 26 T cell receptor beta chains were all read from a single sample in a study of T cells in Graves' hyperthyroidism and ophthalmopathy. Amplification targeted TCR beta CDR3 regions from RNA transcripts. The study used the HTBI primer set for a first-round RT-PCR of the TCR CDR3. TCRdb independently ran MiXCR on the multiplex PCR reads; one entry per CDR3 protein. The table includes about 840,000 distinct CDR3 sequences, more than 30% detected once. Sequences were obtained from blood. The receptors originated from a man aged 18 to 35 with Graves' hyperthyroidism.

The chain couples TRBV10-3 to TRBJ1-6, with TRBD1 matching 11 bases. CDR3 length equals 13 residues. Germline V gene sequence: CDR1 ENHRY, CDR2 SYGVKD. Losses at the gene ends were 10 bases for V and 9 bases for J; bases not matched to a gene: 5. The DNA of the CDR3 is TGTGCCACCTTGGACAGGGGGCTTTCACCCCTCCACTTT. Translated, it gives CATLDRGLSPLHF.

This clonotype was detected only a few times. This chain joins TRBV5-1 and TRBJ2-7; D ambiguous. CDR1 SGHRS and CDR2 YFSETQ come from the germline V gene. CDR3 length: 14 amino acids. Trimming took off 1 base at V and 6 bases at J, with 14 bases between the two ends. CDR3 nucleotide sequence: TGCGCCAGCAGCTTGTCGGTAGCTTTGGTCGAGCAGTACTTC. Protein product: CASSLSVALVEQYF.

This chain connects TRBV5-1 to TRBJ1-1, with 7 bases matching TRBD1. Germline V gene lookup returns CDR1 SGHRS and CDR2 YFSETQ. The CDR3 covers 15 residues. Trimming took 4 bases from V and 1 from J; bases not matched to a gene: 7. Here the CDR3 reads CASSPLTGTNTEAFF. CDR3 DNA: TGCGCCAGCAGCCCCCTGACAGGGACGAACACTGAAGCTTTCTTT.

This clonotype appeared a few times. The CDR3 loop reads CASSSSPKTGFQETQYF. Written as DNA, the CDR3 is TGTGCCAGCAGCTCCTCACCCAAGACAGGGTTCCAAGAGACCCAGTACTTC. The gene calls are TRBV7-2 and TRBJ2-5, with 7 bases aligning to TRBD1. From germline, CDR1 is SGHTA and CDR2 FQGNSA. The CDR3 length is 17 residues. J gave up 1 base and V 4 bases, and 12 bases lay outside the gene matches.

This clonotype was seen repeatedly, ten times or more. This sequence joins TRBV5-1 and TRBJ1-3; 7 bases match TRBD1. V lost 5 bases and J lost 0; bases outside the gene matches: 5. This CDR3 comprises 15 residues. The V gene's germline CDR1 is SGHRS and CDR2 YFSETQ. The CDR3 sequence is CASSQDRNSGNTIYF. In DNA, the CDR3 is TGCGCCAGCAGTCAGGACAGGAACTCTGGAAACACCATATATTTT.

The gene calls are TRBV9 and TRBJ2-2; D call uncertain. With 6 bases removed from V and 4 bases from J, the gap between germline ends came to 16 bases. Per germline, CDR1 SGDLS and CDR2 YYNGEE. CDR3 size: 15 residues. CDR3 sequence (DNA): TGTGCCAGCATCAGAATGACGGATCCCACCGGGGAGCTGTTTTTT. Its protein is CASIRMTDPTGELFF.

This clonotype was observed many times. V is TRBV10-3 and J is TRBJ2-5; D remains unclear. V was pared by 5 bases and J by 4 bases, with 17 bases between. The CDR3 is 15 residues long. The germline V gene encodes CDR1 ENHRY and CDR2 SYGVKD. The DNA of the CDR3 is TGTGCCATCAGTACCCGTGACCCCACGCCAGAGACCCAGTACTTC. This sequence encodes CAISTRDPTPETQYF.

V gene TRBV10-3 combines with J gene TRBJ2-3; a possible D gene is TRBD2 (5 bases). The V and J ends lost 4 bases and 4 bases respectively, with 9 bases between them. This CDR3 contains 13 residues. Germline CDR1 is ENHRY and CDR2 is SYGVKD. In DNA form, the CDR3 reads TGTGCCATCAGTGGAGTCGGGGCAGATACGCAGTATTTT. Translating it yields CAISGVGADTQYF.

The chain has TRBV11-2 and TRBJ2-6; 7 bases line up with TRBD1. With V trimmed by 5 bases and J by 1 base, 11 bases remained unmatched. Germline CDR1 SGHAT, CDR2 FQNNGV. The CDR3 length is 18 residues. CDR3 loop: CASSQYRGSMSGANVLTF. DNA for the CDR3: TGTGCCAGCAGCCAATACAGGGGCTCTATGTCTGGGGCCAACGTCCTGACTTTC.

This clonotype was seen repeatedly, ten times or more. The V call is TRBV7-9, the J call TRBJ2-7; D may be TRBD1 (5 bases). The CDR3 contains 12 residues. Deletions cut 5 bases from V and 4 bases from J, with 9 bases between. Germline V gene sequence: CDR1 SEHNR, CDR2 FQNEAQ (reference sequence). This CDR3 reads CASSETVYEQYF. In DNA form, the CDR3 reads TGTGCCAGCAGCGAGACAGTGTACGAGCAGTACTTC.

Concerning this clonotype itself: A much larger clone lies one base from this, so it may be a read error. This chain uses TRBV4-1 with TRBJ2-3, with no clear D. This CDR3 has 13 residues. Germline CDR1 MGHRA, CDR2 YSYEKL. The CDR3: CASNQEISLTQYF. CDR3 nucleotide sequence: TGCGCCAGCAACCAAGAAATATCCTTGACGCAGTATTTT.

This clonotype has a count of ten or more. J is TRBJ2-3 and V is TRBV29-1; 11 bases agree with TRBD2. The CDR3 totals 13 residues. V lost 7 bases to trimming and J lost 6 bases; unmatched junction nucleotides: 6. Germline-derived CDR1 and CDR2 are SQVTM and ANQGSEA. The CDR3 loop reads CSETSGSADTQYF. The CDR3 DNA follows: TGCAGCGAAACTAGCGGGAGTGCGGATACGCAGTATTTT.

The chain has TRBV6-1 and TRBJ2-5; tentatively, D is TRBD1 (6 bases). The germline V gene encodes CDR1 MNHNS and CDR2 SASEGT. The CDR3 sequence is 12 residues long. The CDR3 region is CAIRDNQETQYF. The DNA for the CDR3 is TGTGCTATCCGGGACAACCAAGAGACCCAGTACTTC.

This chain connects TRBV20-1 to TRBJ1-1, with unresolved D. The germline gives CDR1 DFQATT, CDR2 SNEGSKA (reference sequence). The CDR3 extends over 13 amino acids. V was clipped by 4 bases and J by 3 bases, with 12 bases between them. CDR3 amino acids: CSAILDMDTEAFF. DNA of the CDR3: TGCAGTGCTATACTTGACATGGACACTGAAGCTTTCTTT.

This clonotype was seen a few times. The chain carries TRBV20-1 and TRBJ1-5, with 9 bases that match TRBD1. V lost 5 bases and J lost 4; bases outside the gene matches: 9. Germline values: CDR1 DFQATT, CDR2 SNEGSKA (reference sequence). This CDR3 has 15 amino acids. The chain's CDR3 is CSAWISGTGNQPQHF. CDR3 nucleotide sequence: TGCAGTGCTTGGATCAGCGGGACAGGGAATCAGCCCCAGCATTTT.

This chain joins TRBV12-3 or TRBV12-4 and TRBJ1-1; TRBD1 agrees at 7 bases. The length of the CDR3 is 15 residues. With 4 bases clipped from V and 0 bases from J, the junction kept 5 bases outside the gene matches. The CDR3 spells CASSSGQAVNTEAFF. Written as DNA, the CDR3 is TGTGCCAGCAGTTCCGGACAGGCCGTGAACACTGAAGCTTTCTTT.

This clonotype occurred a few times. The V gene is TRBV20-1, the J gene TRBJ1-1; D is perhaps TRBD1 (5 bases). The CDR3 loop spans 13 amino acids. Germline CDR1 DFQATT, CDR2 SNEGSKA (reference sequence). V lost 6 bases, J lost 5 bases, and 16 bases lay in between. The CDR3 sequence is CSAGGGWETEAFF. CDR3 DNA sequence: TGCAGTGCCGGGGGGGGATGGGAAACTGAAGCTTTCTTT.

This clonotype was seen a handful of times. The chain recombines TRBV10-3 with TRBJ1-5; D may be TRBD1 (6 bases). Germline V CDR1 and CDR2: ENHRY, SYGVKD. This CDR3 is built from 17 residues. Trimming cost V 10 bases and J 0 bases, with 22 bases left between them. The CDR3 nucleotides read TGTGCCAGCAAGGGAGGCAGGGGCTCCCTTAGCAATCAGCCCCAGCATTTT. Residues: CASKGGRGSLSNQPQHF.

V is TRBV5-1 and J is TRBJ1-2, with D hard to call. This CDR3 has 17 residues. Germline V gives CDR1 SGHRS, CDR2 YFSETQ. The V and J ends lost 1 base and 4 bases respectively, with 20 bases between them. CDR3 DNA: TGCGCCAGCAGCTTGTACGGGCCAGACCCGGAGGGCTATGGCTACACCTTC. Protein product: CASSLYGPDPEGYGYTF.

This clonotype was seen at least ten times. The CDR3 sequence: CSVPGQGNEQYF. DNA of the CDR3: TGCAGTGTCCCGGGACAGGGGAACGAGCAGTACTTC. The rearrangement joins TRBV20-1 to TRBJ2-7; 10 bases are shared with TRBD1. CDR3 length equals 12 residues. Germline CDR1 is DFQATT and CDR2 is SNEGSKA (reference sequence). V lost 7 bases, J lost 5 bases, and 5 bases stayed unmatched.

There are a few counts of this clonotype. This chain joins TRBV9 and TRBJ1-1; TRBD1 might be the D (6 bases). CDR1 and CDR2 from the germline V gene are SGDLS and YYNGEE. Trimming shortened V by 0 bases and J by 4 bases, and 10 bases separated the two germline ends. The CDR3 extends over 14 amino acids. The CDR3 DNA follows: TGTGCCAGCAGCGTAGGGTCAGGGGCCACTGAAGCTTTCTTT. Amino acid sequence: CASSVGSGATEAFF.

This clonotype was counted between two and nine times. V is TRBV12-3 or TRBV12-4 and J is TRBJ1-6; 8 nucleotides match TRBD1. The CDR3 length is 17 residues. The V segment lost 1 base and the J segment 7 bases; nucleotides outside the gene matches: 9. CDR3 amino acids: CASSLDPRQGWNSPLHF. The DNA of the CDR3 is TGTGCCAGCAGTTTAGACCCCCGACAGGGGTGGAATTCACCCCTCCACTTT.

This clonotype was counted a few times. The chain is built from TRBV11-3 and TRBJ2-5, with 8 bases fitting TRBD2. CDR3 size: 15 residues. Germline assignment: CDR1 SGHNT and CDR2 YENEEA. V lost 1 base, J lost 5 bases, and 6 bases stayed unmatched. CDR3 DNA sequence: TGTGCCAGCAGCTTAGCGGGGGGGCCTTCCGAGACCCAGTACTTC. It translates to CASSLAGGPSETQYF. The entire variable domain, with the rest obtained from reference TRBV11-3 and TRBJ2-5, is as follows: EAGVVQSPRYKIIEKKQPVAFWCNPISGHNTLYWYLQNLGQGPELLIRYENEEAVDDSQLPKDRFSAERLKGVDSTLKIQPAELGDSAVYLCASSLAGGPSETQYFGPGTRLLVL.

This clonotype has ten or more counts. The V and J genes are TRBV5-1 and TRBJ1-2; 7 bases map to TRBD1. Germline V lookup: CDR1 SGHRS, CDR2 YFSETQ. The CDR3 runs to 14 residues. The J segment lost 5 bases and the V segment lost 4 bases, leaving 8 bases of the junction unmatched. The DNA for the CDR3 is TGCGCCAGCAGCCCAGGGGACAGCGATTATGGCTACACCTTC. It encodes CASSPGDSDYGYTF.

The rearrangement uses TRBV7-8 and TRBJ2-2, with TRBD1 matching over 9 bases. V was clipped by 3 bases and J by 6 bases; unmatched bases: 5. CDR3 length equals 15 residues. Germline V gene sequence: CDR1 SGHVS, CDR2 FQNEAQ. DNA of the CDR3: TGTGCCAGCAGCTTCCACAGGGGGCGGGCCGGGGAGCTGTTTTTT. Translated: CASSFHRGRAGELFF.

The genes are TRBV19 and TRBJ1-1; TRBD1 agrees at 7 bases. With 7 bases clipped from V and 6 bases from J, the junction kept 11 bases outside the gene matches. Germline CDR1 LNHDA, CDR2 SQIVND (reference sequence). The CDR3 is 14 residues long. The CDR3: CASTDAGQFAEAFF. Written as DNA, the CDR3 is TGTGCCAGTACAGATGCGGGACAGTTCGCTGAAGCTTTCTTT.